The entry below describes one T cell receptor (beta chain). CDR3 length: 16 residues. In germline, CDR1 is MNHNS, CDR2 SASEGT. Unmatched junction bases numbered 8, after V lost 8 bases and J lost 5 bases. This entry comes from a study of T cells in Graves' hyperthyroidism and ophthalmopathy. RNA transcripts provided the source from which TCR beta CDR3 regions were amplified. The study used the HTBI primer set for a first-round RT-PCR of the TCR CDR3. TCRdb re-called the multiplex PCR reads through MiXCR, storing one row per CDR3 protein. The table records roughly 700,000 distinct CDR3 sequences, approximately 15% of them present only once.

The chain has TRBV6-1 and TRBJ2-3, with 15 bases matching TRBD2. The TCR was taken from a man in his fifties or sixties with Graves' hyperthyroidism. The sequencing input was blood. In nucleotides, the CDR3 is TGTGCCAGCTCGGGACTAGCGGGAGGACGGGTAGATACGCAGTATTTT. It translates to CASSGLAGGRVDTQYF.